The rows below give T cell receptor beta chains drawn from one sample of a study of T cell responses to AZD1222 COVID-19 vaccine. Assay used: immunoSEQ multiplex PCR; TCRdb lists only in-frame clones, some missing. In the table there are 140,000 to 150,000 clones, roughly 89% of which are singletons. The sequenced sample was peripheral blood, obtained on day 0 of AZD1222 vaccination. Every receptor here comes from an adult in good health. Both conserved end residues are part of each CDR3. A D gene is named only where the DNA matches it firmly. The size field is filled for only some rows; it gives once, few, many or a size class.

d_call clone_size j_call v_call cdr3_aa cdr3_nt
. . TRBJ1-5 TRBV5-6 CASSSGGGNQPQHF TGTGCCAGCAGCTCGGGAGGTGGAAATCAGCCCCAGCATTTT
. once TRBJ2-5 TRBV4-3 CASSPLRSGAEETQYF TGCGCCAGCAGCCCCCTTCGATCCGGGGCAGAGGAGACCCAGTACTTC
. . TRBJ2-2 TRBV7-9 CASSLASGGSVTGELFF TGTGCCAGCAGCTTAGCGTCGGGCGGCAGCGTCACCGGGGAGCTGTTTTTT
. few TRBJ1-3 TRBV11-2 CASSPTWGIGNTIYF TGTGCCAGCAGCCCGACCTGGGGGATTGGAAACACCATATATTTT
TRBD2 . TRBJ2-1 TRBV24-1 CATSGTSAYNEQFF TGTGCCACCAGTGGGACTAGCGCCTACAATGAGCAGTTCTTC
. once TRBJ2-7 TRBV12-3/TRBV12-4 CASSLMPFYEQYF TGTGCCAGCAGTTTAATGCCTTTCTACGAGCAGTACTTC
. . TRBJ2-7 TRBV7-9 CASSLIGSEQYF TGTGCCAGCAGCTTAATCGGATCGGAGCAGTACTTC
. . TRBJ1-3 TRBV6-7 CASSPFFGDSGNTIYF TGTGCCAGCAGTCCATTTTTCGGAGACTCTGGAAACACCATATATTTT
. once TRBJ2-2 TRBV5-1 CASSLVGAWTGELFF TGCGCCAGCAGCTTGGTGGGGGCGTGGACCGGGGAGCTGTTTTTT
TRBD1 . TRBJ2-1 TRBV6-1 CASSDGQGGYNEQFF TGTGCCAGCAGTGATGGACAGGGAGGCTACAATGAGCAGTTCTTC
. . TRBJ2-5 TRBV4-3 CASSPRGTNQETQYF TGCGCCAGCAGCCCAAGGGGCACTAACCAAGAGACCCAGTACTTC
TRBD1 few TRBJ1-5 TRBV2 CASSRDSRSNQPQHF TGTGCCAGCAGCCGGGACAGCAGGAGCAATCAGCCCCAGCATTTT
. . TRBJ2-7 TRBV27 CATSSGVGQTYEQYF TGTGCCACCTCAAGCGGGGTAGGACAGACCTACGAGCAGTACTTC
TRBD2 . TRBJ2-1 TRBV19 CASSPAGGLAGGPSEQFF TGTGCCAGTAGTCCCGCCGGGGGACTAGCGGGGGGGCCCAGTGAGCAGTTCTTC